The present T cell receptor beta chain was sequenced within a study of Ad26.COV2.S vaccination and SARS-CoV-2 variants. Produced via immunoSEQ multiplex PCR; TCRdb's table is partial and in-frame only. The repertoire holds around 140,000 clones, with just over 85% as singletons. This CDR3 region has 14 residues. The germline CDR1 and CDR2 sequences are MDHEN and SYDVKM. The germline V and J ends were trimmed by 8 bases and 2 bases, with 15 bases remaining between them. This receptor was identified in a human donor who had recovered from COVID-19. The rearrangement links TRBV28 to TRBJ1-2; perhaps TRBD1 as D (5 bases). Source: peripheral blood, taken after recovery from COVID-19. The DNA for the CDR3 is TGTGCCAGCGGGTGGGCGGGGACCAACTATGGCTACACCTTC. Its translation is CASGWAGTNYGYTF.